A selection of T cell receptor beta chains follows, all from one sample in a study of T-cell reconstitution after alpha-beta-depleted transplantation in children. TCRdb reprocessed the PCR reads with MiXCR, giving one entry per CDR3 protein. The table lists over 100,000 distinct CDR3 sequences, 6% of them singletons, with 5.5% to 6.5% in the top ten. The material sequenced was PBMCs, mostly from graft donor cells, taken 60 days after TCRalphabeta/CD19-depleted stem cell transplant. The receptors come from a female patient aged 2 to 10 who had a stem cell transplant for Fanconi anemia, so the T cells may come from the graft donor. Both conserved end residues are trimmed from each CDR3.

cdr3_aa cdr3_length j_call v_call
ASSLTGGGYGYT 12 TRBJ1-2 TRBV12-3/TRBV12-4
SARVGTGYEQY 11 TRBJ2-7 TRBV20-1
ASRFWSNQPQH 11 TRBJ1-5 TRBV28
ASSEDTGIPLYEQY 14 TRBJ2-7 TRBV11-2
ASRYGSGNTQY 11 TRBJ2-3 TRBV28
ASSLAHYNEQF 11 TRBJ2-1 TRBV5-5
ASSLPGLPGTDTQY 14 TRBJ2-3 TRBV28
SARGVVTQY 9 TRBJ2-5 TRBV20-1
ASSLGLGADTQY 12 TRBJ2-3 TRBV5-6
ATRDRGEETQY 11 TRBJ2-5 TRBV24-1
ASSFGPLKGNQPQH 14 TRBJ1-5 TRBV6-5
ASSPTSGRPYEQY 13 TRBJ2-7 TRBV3-1
AWSSVAGETQY 11 TRBJ2-5 TRBV30
AWTGGESQY 9 TRBJ2-5 TRBV30
ASSPPNSNQPQH 12 TRBJ1-5 TRBV12-3/TRBV12-4
ASSPKSKNRAFRGTEAF 17 TRBJ1-1 TRBV11-1
ASMSGNQNIQY 11 TRBJ2-4 TRBV2
ASSPVSLYSNQPQH 14 TRBJ1-5 TRBV28
ASSPDRVRYT 10 TRBJ1-2 TRBV5-1
SVRNNNEQF 9 TRBJ2-1 TRBV29-1
ASSLAIQYSNQPQH 14 TRBJ1-5 TRBV7-8
ASSQDPPAGDYNEQF 15 TRBJ2-1 TRBV4-2
ASREPGQSGYT 11 TRBJ1-2 TRBV28
SVAQNTEAF 9 TRBJ1-1 TRBV29-1
ASSFSGLAGTDTQY 14 TRBJ2-3 TRBV6-2/TRBV6-3
ASSQMTSDTQY 11 TRBJ2-3 TRBV3-1
ASSLGTSVLTNEQF 14 TRBJ2-1 TRBV5-6
ASRRDAVSSYEQY 13 TRBJ2-7 TRBV2
SAYSRGGETYNEQF 14 TRBJ2-1 TRBV20-1
ASSPTGEETQY 11 TRBJ2-5 TRBV3-1
SATGGGAYEQY 11 TRBJ2-7 TRBV20-1
AWRRTGGKSYEQY 13 TRBJ2-7 TRBV30
SARDSTAYGYT 11 TRBJ1-2 TRBV20-1
SVTTSGGTPLAGELF 15 TRBJ2-2 TRBV29-1
ASGDRAKGYT 10 TRBJ1-2 TRBV25-1
ASSTPQGPSGNTIY 14 TRBJ1-3 TRBV28
ASSFVWGRGHNTEAF 15 TRBJ1-1 TRBV7-9
ASSPRQGWAEAF 12 TRBJ1-1 TRBV11-2
ASSQVRRETQY 11 TRBJ2-5 TRBV14
ASSSSGGGETQY 12 TRBJ2-5 TRBV5-1
ASSLTSGVSDTQY 13 TRBJ2-3 TRBV7-9
ASSEGTGIYEQY 12 TRBJ2-7 TRBV6-1
SAKTSGGTDTQY 12 TRBJ2-3 TRBV20-1
ASSSRVQGFQETQY 14 TRBJ2-5 TRBV7-8
ASSLDRYEQY 10 TRBJ2-7 TRBV5-1
ASSPRPSGSPPKSYEQY 17 TRBJ2-7 TRBV11-1
ASSLGLGDSYEQY 13 TRBJ2-7 TRBV13
ASSQFKGEPNEQF 13 TRBJ2-1 TRBV14
ASSLVGGAWTDTQY 14 TRBJ2-3 TRBV7-2
SASGLAGSTSYEQY 14 TRBJ2-7 TRBV20-1
ASSEAVADTQY 11 TRBJ2-3 TRBV2
ASSLAGRARNQPQH 14 TRBJ1-5 TRBV28
ASSESQDRGYEQY 13 TRBJ2-7 TRBV25-1
SAGWEGQETQY 11 TRBJ2-5 TRBV20-1
CAEGVLAGGRGDTQY 15 TRBJ2-3 TRBV20-1
SARGSGVSSYQF 12 TRBJ2-1 TRBV20-1
ASSFSGYQETQY 12 TRBJ2-5 TRBV27
SAKPGSHEQY 10 TRBJ2-7 TRBV29-1